This TCR beta chain was captured in a study of early T cells in non-severe SARS-CoV-2 infection. Whole-study context: From unsorted whole blood, bulk RNA was sequenced, and the chains remained unpaired.

Notes on the study in general: The VDJdb matching leaned toward anti-spike CD8 responses and overlooked private and CD4 specificities.

In this sample, this clonotype turned up a few times. What it binds is not known. The TCR library protocol attached unique molecular identifiers to the individual cDNA molecules. MiXCR, applied by TCRdb to the 5' RACE reads, yields one record per CDR3 protein. Among about 60,000 distinct CDR3 sequences listed, 11% were seen once. The CDR3 loop spans 16 amino acids. Germline CDR1 is KGHSH and CDR2 is LQKENI. V shed 5 bases and J shed 0 bases, with 14 bases lying between them. The chain uses TRBV18 and TRBJ1-3; D might be TRBD1 (6 bases). The starting material was whole blood, obtained at baseline. This clonotype originated in an adult who was a healthcare worker with PCR-confirmed SARS-CoV-2 infection or an uninfected control (not recorded which). CDR3 loop: CASSNSRTDSGNTIYF. CDR3 bases: TGTGCCAGCTCAAATTCCCGGACAGACTCTGGAAACACCATATATTTT.